The 27 T cell receptor beta chains below were found in one sample sequenced in a study of tissue T cells after allogeneic stem cell transplantation. Sequencing was performed with immunoSEQ multiplex PCR; in TCRdb, only in-frame clones are kept and a portion is missing. Seen here are tens of thousands of clones, more than 90% observed once, and the top ten hold 3% to 4%. This sample comprised blood, obtained before transplantation. Receptor source: a woman between 40 and 69 years old who later had graft-versus-host disease after an allogeneic stem cell transplant.

This sequence joins TRBV4-1 and TRBJ1-1; tentatively, D is TRBD1 (5 bases). V was cut by 0 bases and J by 8 bases, with 13 bases left in between. This CDR3 has 14 amino acids. Germline values: CDR1 MGHRA, CDR2 YSYEKL. DNA of the CDR3: TGCGCCAGCAGCCAAGACCCCAGGGCGGGGGAAGCTTTCTTT. It specifies CASSQDPRAGEAFF.

The chain carries TRBV28 and TRBJ2-1, with 7 bases lining up with TRBD2. The CDR3 contains 16 residues. J lost 14 bases, V lost 5 bases, and 21 bases had no gene match. Germline assignment: CDR1 MDHEN and CDR2 SYDVKM. The CDR3 spells CASSIKSPYPQREEFF. The CDR3 DNA follows: TGTGCCAGCAGTATTAAGTCGCCTTATCCCCAGCGGGAAGAGTTCTTC.

The chain links TRBV7-9 to TRBJ2-1; D not resolved. V lost 10 bases and J 6 bases, leaving 7 bases between the germline ends. Germline V gives CDR1 SEHNR, CDR2 FQNEAQ (reference sequence). The CDR3 sequence is 10 residues long. CDR3 region: CATARNEQFF. CDR3 nucleotide sequence: TGTGCCACCGCACGCAATGAGCAGTTCTTC.

V usage is TRBV15 and J usage is TRBJ2-5, with 10 bases fitting TRBD1. This CDR3 has 14 amino acids. Per germline, CDR1 LNHNV and CDR2 YYDKDF (reference sequence). Trimming removed 5 bases from V and 4 bases from J; junction bases left unmatched: 4. CDR3 amino acids: CATSLRTGGETQYF. The CDR3 nucleotides read TGTGCCACCAGCCTCCGGACAGGGGGAGAGACCCAGTACTTC. The complete variable domain, with remaining parts taken from reference TRBV15 and TRBJ2-5, reads DAMVIQNPRYQVTQFGKPVTLSCSQTLNHNVMYWYQQKSSQAPKLLFHYYDKDFNNEADTPDNFQSRRPNTSFCFLDIRSPGLGDTAMYLCATSLRTGGETQYFGPGTRLLVL.

This chain's CDR3 is CASSTGYNQPQHF. CDR3 nucleotide sequence: TGTGCCAGTAGCACAGGGTACAATCAGCCCCAGCATTTT. The V gene is TRBV19, the J gene TRBJ1-5; tentatively, D is TRBD1 (6 bases). The V end was cut by 6 bases, the J end by 3 bases, with 9 bases between. Germline CDR1 and CDR2: LNHDA and SQIVND (reference sequence). The CDR3 runs 13 residues.

This clone was seen once. V usage is TRBV4-3 and J usage is TRBJ1-2; no clear D. From germline, CDR1 is LGHNA and CDR2 YSLEER. V was shortened by 2 bases and J by 6 bases, with 10 bases between the two germline ends. CDR3 size: 13 residues. The CDR3 DNA follows: TGCGCCAGCAGCCAATTGGGCGGAGATGGCTACACCTTC. This codes for CASSQLGGDGYTF.

This clone was observed once. The chain combines TRBV4-3 with TRBJ1-2; 8 bases agree with TRBD1. Germline V gives CDR1 LGHNA, CDR2 YSLEER. The CDR3 is made up of 15 amino acids. The junction had 8 bases not matched to a gene; V was cut back by 0 bases and J by 8 bases. In DNA form, the CDR3 reads TGCGCCAGCAGCCAAGATAGGGCAGGGGGCAAGGGCTACACCTTC. This translates into CASSQDRAGGKGYTF.

The genes are TRBV18 and TRBJ1-1; D might be TRBD1 (5 bases). V lost 5 bases and J lost 2, with 9 bases in between. Germline loops: CDR1 KGHSH, CDR2 LQKENI. CDR3 length: 13 residues. This chain's CDR3 is CASSEGLNTEAFF. In DNA form, the CDR3 reads TGTGCCAGCTCAGAGGGACTAAACACTGAAGCTTTCTTT.

In the case of this clone: Other DNA sequences from this sample encode an identical CDR3 as well. V is TRBV10-3 and J is TRBJ1-1; 7 bases agree with TRBD1. Trimming at V came to 4 bases and at J to 0 bases, leaving 2 bases not matched to a gene. Germline V gene data show CDR1 as ENHRY and CDR2 as SYGVKD. CDR3 size: 14 residues. The CDR3 region has the DNA TGTGCCATCAGTGGACAGGGATTGAACACTGAAGCTTTCTTT. Its protein product is CAISGQGLNTEAFF.

The rearrangement links TRBV3-1 (or the pseudogene TRBV3-2) to TRBJ2-5; D gene uncertain. There are 16 residues in the CDR3. V was trimmed by 4 bases and J by 0 bases, leaving 15 bases between them. The germline V gene encodes CDR1 LGHDT and CDR2 YNNKEL (reference sequence). The CDR3 is CASSPAGAVYQETQYF. CDR3 sequence (DNA): TGTGCCAGCAGCCCAGCAGGCGCGGTGTACCAAGAGACCCAGTACTTC.

V gene TRBV5-1 combines with J gene TRBJ1-5, with D maybe TRBD1 (6 bases). The V end was cut by 4 bases, the J end by 4 bases, with 9 bases between. This CDR3 region has 13 residues. Germline CDR1 reads SGHRS; CDR2 reads YFSETQ. The CDR3 loop is CASSITGNQPQHF. CDR3 DNA: TGCGCCAGCAGCATAACAGGGAATCAGCCCCAGCATTTT.

This clone turned up a few times. The CDR3 here is CASSQDPQAGGPTGELFF. CDR3 DNA: TGCGCCAGCAGCCAAGATCCCCAAGCGGGAGGGCCTACCGGGGAGCTGTTTTTT. The J gene is TRBJ2-2, the V gene TRBV4-3; TRBD2 agrees at 10 bases. Germline V gene lookup returns CDR1 LGHNA and CDR2 YSLEER. J lost 5 bases, V lost 0 bases, and 9 bases had no gene match. This CDR3 contains 18 residues.

The chain combines TRBV7-8 with TRBJ2-7; 12 bases map to TRBD1. The CDR3 is 16 residues long. The V gene end was trimmed by 1 base and the J gene end by 5 bases; junction bases not matched to a gene: 6. The V gene's germline CDR1 is SGHVS and CDR2 FQNEAQ. CDR3 nucleotides: TGTGCCAGCAGCTTAGTCCTAGGGACAGGGGGCCACGAGCAGTACTTC. Encoded protein: CASSLVLGTGGHEQYF.

V gene TRBV4-3 combines with J gene TRBJ2-1; D is ambiguous. The germline V gene encodes CDR1 LGHNA and CDR2 YSLEER. V shed 4 bases and J shed 0 bases, with 10 bases lying between them. CDR3 length: 15 residues. The CDR3 is CASSPRRSSYNEQFF. In DNA form, the CDR3 reads TGCGCCAGCAGCCCGCGAAGGAGCTCCTACAATGAGCAGTTCTTC.

The V and J genes are TRBV29-1 and TRBJ1-3; weak D call: TRBD1 (5 bases). Germline CDR1 reads SQVTM; CDR2 reads ANQGSEA. V was shortened by 7 bases and J by 0 bases, with 10 bases between the two germline ends. The CDR3 extends over 13 amino acids. CDR3 sequence: CSAQGGSGNTIYF. CDR3 nucleotide sequence: TGCAGCGCCCAGGGAGGCTCTGGAAACACCATATATTTT.

The chain joins TRBV5-6 to TRBJ1-2, with 11 bases lining up with TRBD1. Trimming removed 4 bases from V and 2 bases from J; junction bases left unmatched: 10. The length of the CDR3 is 17 residues. In germline, CDR1 is SGHDT, CDR2 YYEEEE. CDR3 coding DNA: TGTGCCAGCAGCCGTTGGGGACAGGGGGTATTGAACTATGGCTACACCTTC. Translating it yields CASSRWGQGVLNYGYTF.

The V and J genes are TRBV4-1 and TRBJ1-2; maybe TRBD1 (5 bases). The V gene lost 0 bases and the J gene lost 4 bases, with 12 bases spanning the gap. Germline loops: CDR1 MGHRA, CDR2 YSYEKL. CDR3 length: 15 amino acids. The CDR3 DNA is TGCGCCAGCAGCCAAGATAGGGGATACGGCTATGGCTACACCTTC. Protein sequence: CASSQDRGYGYGYTF.

This chain links TRBV5-1 with TRBJ1-1, with D unclear. Trimming removed 10 bases at V and 1 base at J, with 14 bases between. Looked up from germline, CDR1 is SGHRS and CDR2 is YFSETQ. The CDR3 is 13 residues long. For the CDR3, the DNA is TGCGCCCGCGAGTGGGAGACGAACACTGAAGCTTTCTTT. Protein sequence: CAREWETNTEAFF.

The chain is built from TRBV19 and TRBJ2-1; 7 bases are a match to TRBD2. Per the germline V gene, CDR1 is LNHDA and CDR2 is SQIVND (reference sequence). The CDR3 length is 13 residues. With V trimmed by 8 bases and J by 6 bases, 7 bases remained unmatched. CDR3 amino acids: CASGRTRGNEQFF. The CDR3, as DNA: TGTGCCAGTGGACGGACTAGAGGCAATGAGCAGTTCTTC.

This rearrangement joins TRBV21-1 to TRBJ1-2; TRBD1 is the table's D call, not checked against the DNA. TRBV21-1 is classified as a pseudogene. The CDR3 is made up of 18 amino acids. The CDR3 spells CASRCEKISRGRSYGYTF. CDR3 nucleotides: TGTGCCAGCCGCTGTGAAAAAATAAGCAGGGGTCGGTCCTATGGCTACACCTTC.

V usage is TRBV28 and J usage is TRBJ1-2, with a possible D match to TRBD1 (6 bases). CDR1 and CDR2 from the germline V gene are MDHEN and SYDVKM. The V and J ends lost 2 bases and 8 bases respectively, with 18 bases between them. CDR3 length equals 15 residues. The CDR3 loop is CASSLSPDSPIGYTF. The CDR3 DNA reads as TGTGCCAGCAGTTTAAGCCCGGACAGCCCTATAGGCTACACCTTC.

This chain links TRBV7-3 with TRBJ2-2; D might be TRBD2 (5 bases). Per the germline V gene, CDR1 is SGHTA and CDR2 is FQGTGA. Trimming shortened V by 2 bases and J by 6 bases, and 10 bases separated the two germline ends. The CDR3 runs 14 residues. The CDR3 reads CASSLGRDSGELFF. In DNA form, the CDR3 reads TGTGCCAGCAGCTTAGGCCGGGATTCCGGGGAGCTGTTTTTT. Drawing the rest from reference TRBV7-3 and TRBJ2-2, the complete variable domain is GAGVSQTPSNKVTEKGKYVELRCDPISGHTALYWYRQSLGQGPEFLIYFQGTGAADDSGLPNDRFFAVRPEGSVSTLKIQRTERGDSAVYLCASSLGRDSGELFFGEGSRLTVL.

The V and J genes are TRBV11-3 and TRBJ2-2; the D gene is possibly TRBD1 (8 bases). This CDR3 has 15 amino acids. V gave up 5 bases and J gave up 7 bases, with 17 bases separating them. Per germline, CDR1 SGHNT and CDR2 YENEEA. CDR3 DNA sequence: TGTGCCAGCAGCCCAGATACAGGGGGGGACGGGGAGCTGTTTTTT. Its translation is CASSPDTGGDGELFF.

V is TRBV12-3 or TRBV12-4 and J is TRBJ2-2, with D perhaps matching TRBD2 (5 bases). Trimming pared 6 bases from V and 6 bases from J, leaving 11 bases between. This CDR3 has 13 amino acids. As DNA, the CDR3 is TGTGCCAGCAGGTCGGGGTTCGCCGGGGAGCTGTTTTTT. Translated, it gives CASRSGFAGELFF.

The V gene is TRBV18, the J gene TRBJ2-7; a weak D match, TRBD2 (5 bases). This CDR3 is built from 16 residues. Trimming pared 3 bases from V and 3 bases from J, leaving 18 bases between. Germline V gene sequence: CDR1 KGHSH, CDR2 LQKENI. The CDR3 region has the DNA TGTGCCAGCTCACCGGGAGCTCAAGGAGGTCGCTACGAGCAGTACTTC. It translates to CASSPGAQGGRYEQYF.

The CDR3 DNA is TGTGCCAGCAGTAAGGGTCCAGAAAGATCTCAGTACTTC. Amino acid sequence: CASSKGPERSQYF. The rearrangement joins TRBV6-2 or TRBV6-3 to TRBJ2-5; D gene unclear. Germline values: CDR1 MNHEY, CDR2 SVGEGT. The V and J ends lost 5 bases and 11 bases respectively, with 18 bases between them. The CDR3 is 13 residues long.

CDR3 sequence: CASSYSFGSGEQFF. CDR3 nucleotides: TGTGCCAGCAGTTACTCGTTTGGGTCGGGTGAGCAGTTCTTC. The rearrangement uses TRBV6-2 or TRBV6-3 and TRBJ2-1; no clear D gene. The CDR3 extends over 14 amino acids. In germline, CDR1 is MNHEY, CDR2 SVGEGT. With 0 bases removed from V and 9 bases from J, the gap between germline ends came to 12 bases.